This TCR beta chain was retrieved from a study of blood T cell repertoires in COVID-19. TCRdb's copy holds only in-frame clones and misses some; the assay was immunoSEQ multiplex PCR. The sample lists 350,000 to 450,000 clones; approximately 86% were seen once. The CDR3 spans 14 residues. V was cut by 3 bases and J by 7 bases, with 13 bases left in between. The germline CDR1 and CDR2 sequences are LNHDA and SQIVND (reference sequence). The sequenced sample was peripheral blood. This chain uses TRBV19 with TRBJ2-1; TRBD1 might be the D (6 bases). The receptor was isolated from a human donor in a cohort sampled during active COVID-19. The DNA of the CDR3 is TGTGCCAGTAGTATCTTAAGGGGGTTGAATGAGCAGTTCTTC. Translating it yields CASSILRGLNEQFF.